Below, one TCR beta chain is given with its context. Germline lookup yields CDR1 SGHDN and CDR2 FVKESK. With 1 base removed from V and 3 bases from J, the gap between germline ends came to 12 bases. CDR3 size: 15 residues. The data originate from a study of blood T cell repertoires in COVID-19. Only in-frame clones appear in the TCRdb table, and some are missing; sequencing was by immunoSEQ multiplex PCR. This sample has under 200,000 clones, with approximately 80% found just once. This study enrolled people aged about 18 to 100 from 20 to 25 US geographic areas. The TCR sequence derives from a man aged 45-65 years who had recovered from COVID-19. The rearrangement joins TRBV14 to TRBJ2-5; unclear D gene. Input material: PBMCs or T cells enriched from blood (not recorded which). CDR3 nucleotides: TGTGCCAGCAGCCAAGGATCGCGGCCCGAAGAGACCCAGTACTTC. Translated: CASSQGSRPEETQYF.